The 23 T cell receptor beta chains reported below all come from one sample, sequenced in a study of a mutant IDH1 vaccine in newly diagnosed glioma (dated by TCRdb to the early 2020s). No cognate antigen is known for these TCRs. Libraries were prepared through the immunoSEQ multiplex PCR assay. The clones in this table, taken by TCRdb from immuneACCESS, are in-frame only. Not every clone is retained; where verified, under half of the shortfall comes from an unresolved V gene, and the cause of the rest is unknown. The sample table contains about 41,000 clones; only one count was recorded for around 89% of them. About 1.5% of the sample lies in the top ten. The time point label on this specimen signifies: week 35, safety follow-up. Every vaccine dose consisted of 300 ug of a 20-mer mutant IDH1 peptide in Montanide, administered subcutaneously together with topical imiquimod. The starting material was PBMCs, obtained from a glioma patient whose treatment included an IDH1 peptide vaccine. All receptors come from a man aged 35 to 55 with glioma.

This rearrangement joins TRBV30 to TRBJ1-6, with no clear D. CDR1 and CDR2 (germline): GTSNPN, SVGIG (reference sequence). CDR3 length: 13 amino acids. Trimming removed 4 bases at V and 5 bases at J, with 9 bases between. The CDR3 loop reads CAWNGPDNSPLHF. The CDR3 nucleotides read TGTGCCTGGAATGGACCGGATAATTCACCCCTCCACTTT.

This chain joins TRBV29-1 and TRBJ1-1; no firm D call. This CDR3 has 11 residues. The V end was cut by 7 bases, the J end by 0 bases, with 6 bases between. Germline CDR1 SQVTM, CDR2 ANQGSEA. The CDR3 DNA reads TGCAGCGCCCTAGTGAACACTGAAGCTTTCTTT. This codes for CSALVNTEAFF.

The V call is TRBV7-6, the J call TRBJ1-5, with unresolved D. The CDR3 is made up of 14 amino acids. V was trimmed by 1 base and J by 7 bases, leaving 11 bases between them. CDR1 and CDR2 (germline): SGHVS, FNYEAQ. The CDR3, as DNA: TGTGCCAGCAGCTTAGGAGGGTCCCAGCAGCCCCAGCATTTT. Translation gives CASSLGGSQQPQHF.

V usage is TRBV21-1 and J usage is TRBJ1-5; TRBD1 is taken as the D call from the table, unchecked against the DNA. TRBV21-1 is a documented pseudogene. The length of the CDR3 is 14 residues. The DNA for the CDR3 is TGTGCCAGCAGCGGACAGGGGGACAATCAGCCCCAGCATTTT. Amino acids: CASSGQGDNQPQHF.

The V and J genes are TRBV28 and TRBJ1-3; no definite D call. This CDR3 is built from 14 residues. Germline V gene sequence: CDR1 MDHEN, CDR2 SYDVKM. Between the trimmed V and J ends, which lost 3 bases and 0 bases, there was a span of 6 bases. CDR3 sequence: CASSLGSSGNTIYF. The DNA of the CDR3 is TGTGCCAGCAGTTTGGGTTCCTCTGGAAACACCATATATTTT.

The V and J genes are TRBV28 and TRBJ2-4; TRBD2 matches 7 bases. The CDR3 length is 14 residues. With V trimmed by 9 bases and J by 3 bases, 8 bases remained unmatched. Germline CDR1 and CDR2: MDHEN and SYDVKM. The DNA for the CDR3 is TGTGCCAGTAACGGTTCTAGCGGCAAAAACATTCAGTACTTC. This sequence encodes CASNGSSGKNIQYF.

This clone occurred once. This rearrangement joins TRBV2 to TRBJ2-3; no reliable D call. Per the germline V gene, CDR1 is SNHLY and CDR2 is FYNNEI. CDR3 length: 11 residues. V shed 6 bases and J shed 4 bases, with 5 bases lying between them. CDR3 loop: CASRDADTQYF. CDR3 bases: TGTGCCAGCAGGGACGCAGATACGCAGTATTTT.

This sequence joins TRBV11-2 and TRBJ1-4, with 7 positions matching TRBD1. CDR3 size: 15 residues. Germline V CDR1 and CDR2: SGHAT, FQNNGV. Trimming at V came to 2 bases and at J to 1 base, leaving 1 base not matched to a gene. CDR3 in DNA: TGTGCCAGCAGCTTACAGGGGGGAACTAATGAAAAACTGTTTTTT. It yields the protein CASSLQGGTNEKLFF.

The V call is TRBV6-5, the J call TRBJ2-1, with 8 bases identical to TRBD1. Germline V gives CDR1 MNHEY, CDR2 SVGAGI. After removal of 5 bases from V and 9 bases from J, the junction contained 12 bases not matched to a gene. The CDR3 loop spans 15 amino acids. Here the CDR3 reads CASSSRDRRVGEQFF. The DNA for the CDR3 is TGTGCCAGCAGTAGCAGGGACAGGCGGGTCGGTGAGCAGTTCTTC.

The V and J genes are TRBV2 and TRBJ2-3; the D gene is possibly TRBD1 (6 bases). CDR1 and CDR2 from the germline V gene are SNHLY and FYNNEI. V gave up 3 bases and J gave up 2 bases, with 15 bases separating them. The CDR3 has 16 residues. This CDR3 reads CASSDGRQGPTDTQYF. DNA for the CDR3: TGTGCCAGCAGTGACGGAAGGCAGGGGCCCACAGATACGCAGTATTTT.

The V gene is TRBV19, the J gene TRBJ1-2, with TRBD1 matching 7 bases. The germline V gene encodes CDR1 LNHDA and CDR2 SQIVND (reference sequence). The CDR3 contains 15 residues. With V trimmed by 2 bases and J by 4 bases, 7 bases remained unmatched. The CDR3 DNA is TGTGCCAGTAGTATATCGGACAGGATCCTCTATGGCTACACCTTC. It is translated as CASSISDRILYGYTF.

The V gene is TRBV28, the J gene TRBJ1-1, with D perhaps TRBD1 (6 bases). The CDR3 is made up of 16 amino acids. CDR1 and CDR2 (germline): MDHEN, SYDVKM. Trimming removed 5 bases at V and 1 base at J, with 17 bases between. The CDR3 sequence: CASSPQIDRRNTEAFF. CDR3 sequence (DNA): TGTGCCAGCAGTCCCCAAATAGACAGGAGGAACACTGAAGCTTTCTTT.

CDR3 in amino acids: CSVDLGTVLLGIRDTQYF. The DNA for the CDR3 is TGCAGCGTCGACCTGGGGACTGTTCTTTTAGGTATTAGAGATACGCAGTATTTT. The genes are TRBV29-1 and TRBJ2-3; D possibly corresponds to TRBD2 (6 bases). The V gene lost 6 bases and the J gene lost 5 bases, with 30 bases spanning the gap. CDR3 length: 18 residues. Germline V gene lookup returns CDR1 SQVTM and CDR2 ANQGSEA.

The chain employs TRBV19 and TRBJ1-1; D is undetermined. Germline V gene data show CDR1 as LNHDA and CDR2 as SQIVND (reference sequence). The CDR3 sequence is 14 residues long. V shed 6 bases and J shed 0 bases, with 11 bases lying between them. The CDR3 reads CASSLAGMNTEAFF. In DNA form, the CDR3 reads TGTGCCAGTAGCCTTGCAGGAATGAACACTGAAGCTTTCTTT.

The rearrangement uses TRBV9 and TRBJ1-4; D is unclear. Germline loops: CDR1 SGDLS, CDR2 YYNGEE. This CDR3 spans 14 amino acids. V dropped 3 bases and J dropped 1 base, with 7 bases sitting between them. The chain's CDR3 is CASSEGLTNEKLFF. The CDR3 DNA sequence: TGTGCCAGCAGCGAGGGTTTAACTAATGAAAAACTGTTTTTT.

The chain links TRBV6-5 to TRBJ2-4; possibly TRBD1 or TRBD2 for D (5 bases each). The CDR3 loop spans 13 amino acids. Germline-derived CDR1 and CDR2 are MNHEY and SVGAGI. Deletions cut 2 bases from V and 7 bases from J, with 9 bases between. Written as DNA, the CDR3 is TGTGCCAGCAGTTACATCGAGGGGAACATTCAGTACTTC. Protein sequence: CASSYIEGNIQYF.

The rearrangement uses TRBV27 and TRBJ2-7, with 9 bases fitting TRBD1. This CDR3 is 14 amino acids long. The germline gives CDR1 MNHEY, CDR2 SMNVEV (reference sequence). V dropped 6 bases and J dropped 7; count of bases not matched to a gene: 10. Here the CDR3 reads CASSPLQGAWEQYV. The CDR3 region has the DNA TGTGCCAGCAGCCCTTTACAGGGGGCGTGGGAGCAGTACGTC.

The genes are TRBV18 and TRBJ1-2, with D maybe TRBD1 (6 bases). The germline CDR1 and CDR2 sequences are KGHSH and LQKENI. Trimming left V 2 bases short and J 8 bases short, with 9 bases between. This CDR3 has 12 amino acids. The CDR3 nucleotides are TGTGCCAGCTCACCAGGACAGCTGGGCTACACCTTC. As protein: CASSPGQLGYTF. Complete variable domain (other parts from reference TRBV18 and TRBJ1-2): NAGVMQNPRHLVRRRGQEARLRCSPMKGHSHVYWYRQLPEEGLKFMVYLQKENIIDESGMPKERFSAEFPKEGPSILRIQQVVRGDSAAYFCASSPGQLGYTFGSGTRLTVV.

The V and J genes are TRBV7-2 and TRBJ2-5, with unresolved D. The germline V and J ends were trimmed by 3 bases and 6 bases, with 5 bases remaining between them. Germline V CDR1 and CDR2: SGHTA, FQGNSA. The CDR3 is 11 residues long. In nucleotides, the CDR3 is TGTGCCAGCAGCTTTCTCCAGACCCAGTACTTC. It translates to CASSFLQTQYF. The full variable domain, with the rest looked up from reference TRBV7-2 and TRBJ2-5, is GAGVSQSPSNKVTEKGKDVELRCDPISGHTALYWYRQSLGQGLEFLIYFQGNSAPDKSGLPSDRFSAERTGGSVSTLTIQRTQQEDSAVYLCASSFLQTQYFGPGTRLLVL.

This clone has a single count. The chain couples TRBV10-1 to TRBJ2-5, with a possible D match to TRBD1 (5 bases). The CDR3 loop spans 13 amino acids. Trimming removed 4 bases at V and 0 bases at J, with 6 bases between. Germline CDR1 reads WNHNN; CDR2 reads SYGVQD (reference sequence). CDR3 in amino acids: CASSGQYQETQYF. DNA for the CDR3: TGCGCCAGCAGTGGACAGTACCAAGAGACCCAGTACTTC.

This clone showed up just once. This sequence joins TRBV29-1 and TRBJ2-6, with 9 nucleotides matching TRBD1. The CDR3 contains 16 residues. Germline CDR1 and CDR2: SQVTM and ANQGSEA. V trimming: 5 bases; J trimming: 0 bases; junction bases outside the gene matches: 5. The CDR3 DNA reads TGCAGCGTTACAGGGGGCCCGTCCTCTGGGGCCAACGTCCTGACTTTC. Translated: CSVTGGPSSGANVLTF.

The chain uses TRBV7-2 and TRBJ2-3; 8 bases are shared with TRBD2. This CDR3 has 15 residues. J was trimmed by 3 bases and V by 4 bases; bases with no gene match: 6. Germline V lookup: CDR1 SGHTA, CDR2 FQGNSA. The CDR3 spells CASSSRTSRTDTQYF. Written as DNA, the CDR3 is TGTGCCAGCAGCTCCCGGACTAGCCGTACAGATACGCAGTATTTT.

The chain is built from TRBV6-1 and TRBJ1-1; no firm D call. The CDR3 has 13 amino acids. CDR1 MNHNS and CDR2 SASEGT come from the germline V gene. V was cut by 6 bases and J by 4 bases, with 12 bases left in between. DNA of the CDR3: TGTGCCAGCAGGGCCCAGCCAGGCACTGAAGCTTTCTTT. Protein sequence: CASRAQPGTEAFF.